These 9 T cell receptor beta chains were sequenced from one sample in a study of blood T cell repertoires in COVID-19. Generated by immunoSEQ multiplex PCR, the TCRdb table keeps only in-frame clones and is missing some. The sample shows about 360,000 clones, around 84% of them seen only once. Material: peripheral blood. These receptors all stem from a human donor in a cohort sampled during active COVID-19.

The chain links TRBV27 to TRBJ1-1; D unclear. V lost 3 bases and J 1 base, leaving 6 bases between the germline ends. This CDR3 region has 13 residues. Germline CDR1 is MNHEY and CDR2 is SMNVEV (reference sequence). The DNA for the CDR3 is TGTGCCAGCAGTTTCCCAGGGAACACTGAAGCTTTCTTT. Translation: CASSFPGNTEAFF.

This clone has a single count. The same CDR3 can be traced to other DNA sequences in this sample. The V and J genes are TRBV5-1 and TRBJ1-1; no firm D call. This CDR3 has 14 residues. Trimming left V 0 bases short and J 1 base short, with 7 bases between. CDR1 is SGHRS and CDR2 is YFSETQ in the germline V gene. CDR3 loop: CASSLGGGNTEAFF. The CDR3 region has the DNA TGCGCCAGCAGCTTGGGGGGAGGGAACACTGAAGCTTTCTTT.

J is TRBJ2-3 and V is TRBV11-2; 10 bases fit TRBD2. CDR1 is SGHAT, CDR2 FQNNGV, per germline. V lost 0 bases to trimming and J lost 0 bases; unmatched junction nucleotides: 3. This CDR3 has 17 residues. CDR3 region: CASSLDPSGGSTDTQYF. DNA of the CDR3: TGTGCCAGCAGCTTAGATCCTAGCGGGGGAAGCACAGATACGCAGTATTTT.

This chain joins TRBV3-1 (or the pseudogene TRBV3-2) and TRBJ1-1; D might be TRBD1 (5 bases). The V end was cut by 2 bases, the J end by 5 bases, with 12 bases between. The CDR3 extends over 14 amino acids. Germline V gene data show CDR1 as LGHDT and CDR2 as YNNKEL (reference sequence). The CDR3 DNA sequence: TGTGCCAGCAGCCAATGGGAGGGGCAAACTGAAGCTTTCTTT. It translates to CASSQWEGQTEAFF.

The chain carries TRBV7-8 and TRBJ1-5; a possible D gene is TRBD1 (5 bases). CDR3 size: 18 residues. Between the trimmed V and J ends, which lost 3 bases and 1 base, there was a span of 19 bases. The germline CDR1 and CDR2 sequences are SGHVS and FQNEAQ. The CDR3 here is CASSLAVLGEGSNQPQHF. The CDR3, as DNA: TGTGCCAGCAGCTTGGCAGTGCTAGGGGAAGGGAGCAATCAGCCCCAGCATTTT.

As to this clone: Within the sample, other DNA sequences also encode this same CDR3. The chain links TRBV3-1 (or the pseudogene TRBV3-2) to TRBJ2-7; D is possibly TRBD1 (5 bases). Per germline, CDR1 LGHDT and CDR2 YNNKEL (reference sequence). Deletions cut 1 base from V and 2 bases from J, with 9 bases between. The CDR3 runs to 14 residues. The CDR3 nucleotides read TGTGCCAGCAGCCAAGGGCAGGGCCCCTACGAGCAGTACTTC. It is translated as CASSQGQGPYEQYF.

V gene TRBV6-5 combines with J gene TRBJ1-1; 7 nucleotides agree with TRBD1. Germline CDR1 reads MNHEY; CDR2 reads SVGAGI. V lost 6 bases to trimming and J lost 2 bases; unmatched junction nucleotides: 6. The CDR3 contains 14 residues. The DNA for the CDR3 is TGTGCCAGCAGGGACCGACAGGGAAACACTGAAGCTTTCTTT. Its protein product is CASRDRQGNTEAFF.

V and J are TRBV5-6 and TRBJ2-5, with a possible D match to TRBD2 (7 bases). CDR3 length equals 14 residues. The germline gives CDR1 SGHDT, CDR2 YYEEEE. Trimming removed 4 bases at V and 1 base at J, with 11 bases between. The CDR3 loop is CASSHRGAQETQYF. The CDR3 region has the DNA TGTGCCAGCAGCCACCGGGGGGCCCAAGAGACCCAGTACTTC. Variable domain in full (rest from reference TRBV5-6 and TRBJ2-5): DAGVTQSPTHLIKTRGQQVTLRCSPKSGHDTVSWYQQALGQGPQFIFQYYEEEERQRGNFPDRFSGHQFPNYSSELNVNALLLGDSALYLCASSHRGAQETQYFGPGTRLLVL.

This chain connects TRBV5-4 to TRBJ1-1; perhaps TRBD1 as D (6 bases). This CDR3 has 15 residues. The V gene's germline CDR1 is SGHNT and CDR2 YYREEE (reference sequence). Trimming took off 3 bases at V and 3 bases at J, with 15 bases between the two ends. The CDR3 is CASSSLGAGDTEAFF. The DNA for the CDR3 is TGTGCCAGCAGCTCGTTGGGGGCAGGGGACACTGAAGCTTTCTTT.